The rows below give T cell receptor beta chains drawn from one sample of a study of CD8+ T cells in alopecia areata. Data came from immunoSEQ multiplex PCR; TCRdb stores just in-frame clones and leaves some out. The table records about 180,000 clones, approximately 70% of them present only once. The sample in question was CD8+ T cells sorted from blood, obtained at week 0. The receptors were gathered from a human donor with alopecia areata. Both conserved end residues are part of each CDR3. D genes are given only for firm matches. Clone size is given for some rows only: seen once, a few or many times, or a class if the clone is expanded.

j_call | clone_size | v_call | d_call | cdr3_nt | cdr3_aa
TRBJ1-6 | NA | TRBV9 | NA | TGTGCCAGCAGCGTTGGGAATTCACCCCTCCACTTT | CASSVGNSPLHF
TRBJ2-7 | NA | TRBV7-2 | NA | TGTGCCAGCAGCTTAGGGCGTCTGGGCGGCGAGCAGTACTTC | CASSLGRLGGEQYF
TRBJ1-6 | NA | TRBV2 | TRBD1 | TGTGCCAGCACGGTGGCAGGGGGGGTTATTAATTCACCCCTCCACTTT | CASTVAGGVINSPLHF
TRBJ2-7 | NA | TRBV9 | TRBD2 | TGTGCCAGCAGTGGGAGGGATTACTACGAGCAGTACTTC | CASSGRDYYEQYF
TRBJ2-3 | few | TRBV10-3 | TRBD1 | TGTGCCATCAGTGCCGAGCAGGGGGCCAGGGATACGCAGTATTTT | CAISAEQGARDTQYF
TRBJ2-7 | few | TRBV13 | NA | TGTGCCAGCAGCTTAGGGGGGAGGAGCTCCTACGAGCAGTACTTC | CASSLGGRSSYEQYF
TRBJ2-7 | few | TRBV29-1 | NA | TGCAGCGTTGAATCCCCCGACAGTCCGGAATCCTACGAGCAGTACTTC | CSVESPDSPESYEQYF
TRBJ1-1 | NA | TRBV30 | NA | TGTGCCTGGAGTGTAAAGGGTTACGAAGCTTTCTTT | CAWSVKGYEAFF
TRBJ2-7 | NA | TRBV4-1 | NA | TGCGCCAGCAGCCAAGTTAGCGACAGGTACTACGAGCAGTACTTC | CASSQVSDRYYEQYF
TRBJ2-7 | NA | TRBV13 | NA | TGTGCCAGCAGCTTAGGACTAGTTCCCTACGAGCAGTACTTC | CASSLGLVPYEQYF
TRBJ2-3 | NA | TRBV2 | TRBD1 | TGTGCCAGCAATAGGGACAGGGATTACACAGATACGCAGTATTTT | CASNRDRDYTDTQYF
TRBJ2-7 | NA | TRBV5-1 | NA | TGCGCCAGCAGCGACTCCTACGAGCAGTACTTC | CASSDSYEQYF
TRBJ2-1 | few | TRBV4-1 | TRBD2 | TGCGCCAGCAGCCAATATAGCGGGGGGGTGCGGAATGAGCAGTTCTTC | CASSQYSGGVRNEQFF
TRBJ2-3 | NA | TRBV30 | NA | TGTGCCTGGAGTGTTGGTTCGTGGGAGGGCACAGATACGCAGTATTTT | CAWSVGSWEGTDTQYF
TRBJ2-1 | NA | TRBV6-6 | NA | TGTGCCAGCACGGACGGAAGTCACAATGAGCAGTTCTTC | CASTDGSHNEQFF
TRBJ1-2 | NA | TRBV2 | NA | TGTGCCAGCAGTGAAGTTGACCGGGACTACTATGGCTACACCTTC | CASSEVDRDYYGYTF
TRBJ1-2 | NA | TRBV29-1 | NA | TGCAGCGTGACAGACTACTATGGCTACACCTTC | CSVTDYYGYTF
TRBJ1-1 | NA | TRBV19 | NA | TGTGCCAGTAGTATTGGGTTCACTGAAGCTTTCTTT | CASSIGFTEAFF
TRBJ1-2 | NA | TRBV30 | NA | TGTGCCTGCCCCTTCCTCGGGGGCTACACCTTC | CACPFLGGYTF
TRBJ2-4 | NA | TRBV2 | NA | TGTGCCAGCAGTGTTACAGGTGCCAAAAACATTCAGTACTTC | CASSVTGAKNIQYF
TRBJ2-1 | NA | TRBV7-9 | TRBD1 | TGTGCCAGCAGCACCAGGGACAGGGACAATGAGCAGTTCTTC | CASSTRDRDNEQFF
TRBJ1-2 | NA | TRBV7-9 | NA | TGTGCCAGCGTTACGGGGCTGATGGGCTACACCTTC | CASVTGLMGYTF
TRBJ1-4 | NA | TRBV29-1 | TRBD1 | TGCAGCGTGGGGACAGGCTTAAATGAAAAACTGTTTTTT | CSVGTGLNEKLFF
TRBJ2-5 | NA | TRBV6-5 | NA | TGTGCCAGCTACCTCGGCCGGGCTTTGGAGACCCAGTACTTC | CASYLGRALETQYF
TRBJ2-5 | NA | TRBV27 | TRBD2 | TGTGCCAGCACCGAAGGGACTAGCGGGGGGGCTTCTCTCGAGACCCAGTACTTC | CASTEGTSGGASLETQYF
TRBJ2-5 | NA | TRBV2 | NA | TGTGCCAGCAGTGGAGACCCCCGACGGACCCAGTACTTC | CASSGDPRRTQYF
TRBJ1-5 | NA | TRBV2 | NA | TGTGCCAGCAGTGATGTAGGCGTGCTCCAGCATTTT | CASSDVGVLQHF
TRBJ2-1 | NA | TRBV7-9 | NA | TGTGCCAGCGTCCCCGGCCGCAGCTCCTACAATGAGCAGTTCTTC | CASVPGRSSYNEQFF
TRBJ1-2 | once | TRBV27 | TRBD1 | TGTGCCAGCAGTTTAGTATCGGTGGGACAGTCCCATGGCTACACCTTC | CASSLVSVGQSHGYTF
TRBJ1-6 | NA | TRBV5-6 | NA | TGTGCCAGCAGCCAGGGAACCGATTCACCCCTCCACTTT | CASSQGTDSPLHF
TRBJ1-5 | NA | TRBV6-5 | NA | TGTGCCAGCGCCTGGGCAGAAAATCAGCCCCAGCATTTT | CASAWAENQPQHF
TRBJ2-7 | NA | TRBV6-1 | NA | TGTGCCAGCAGGTTGAAAGGGGGACTGTACGAGCAGTACTTC | CASRLKGGLYEQYF
TRBJ2-7 | NA | TRBV25-1 | NA | TGTGCCAGCAGTGATGGGGGCTACGAGCAGTACTTC | CASSDGGYEQYF
TRBJ1-6 | NA | TRBV25-1 | NA | TGTGCCAGCAGTCATTCGGGTAATTCACCCCTCCACTTT | CASSHSGNSPLHF
TRBJ1-2 | NA | TRBV7-9 | TRBD1 | TGTGCCAGCAGCTTAGTGGGGACAGCGGGGGACACCTTC | CASSLVGTAGDTF
TRBJ2-7 | NA | TRBV11-2 | NA | TGTGCCAGCAGCTTAGGCAGATCCTACGAGCAGTACTTC | CASSLGRSYEQYF
TRBJ1-1 | NA | TRBV4-1 | NA | TGCGCCAGCAGCCAAGATACGGGGAACACTGAAGCTTTCTTT | CASSQDTGNTEAFF
TRBJ2-1 | NA | TRBV27 | NA | TGTGCCAGCGGTCGACAGACGGTCTATAATGAGCAGTTCTTC | CASGRQTVYNEQFF
TRBJ2-1 | NA | TRBV7-9 | TRBD2 | TGTGCCAGCGAGGCGGGGGGACCCTACAATGAGCAGTTCTTC | CASEAGGPYNEQFF
TRBJ2-1 | NA | TRBV29-1 | TRBD2 | TGCAGCTCGAAGCTAGCGGATTACAATGAGCAGTTCTTC | CSSKLADYNEQFF
TRBJ2-3 | NA | TRBV27 | NA | TGTGCCACGGGGGAAGCAGATACGCAGTATTTT | CATGEADTQYF
TRBJ2-4 | few | TRBV5-1 | TRBD1 | TGCGCCAGCAGCTTGAAGGGGGCGATGCCCAAAAACATTCAGTACTTC | CASSLKGAMPKNIQYF